This T cell receptor beta chain emerged from a study of identical twins. Template switching (which added a universal primer site) was used, and cDNA carried unique molecular identifiers. TCRdb recomputed calls from the 5' RACE reads with MiXCR, one row per CDR3 protein. The sample holds around 280,000 distinct CDR3 sequences, about 8.3% seen once. The CDR3 is 15 residues long. V lost 6 bases, J lost 0 bases, and 15 bases lay in between. From germline, CDR1 is MNHEY and CDR2 SVGEGT. Healthy Caucasians made up all donors. This clonotype has only a few counts. The sample was also linked to a second study, of yellow fever vaccine responses in identical twins.

The sequenced sample was memory (CD45RO+) T cells sorted from blood. The chain links TRBV6-2 or TRBV6-3 to TRBJ2-7, with TRBD1 as a possible D gene (6 bases). This receptor was obtained from a woman aged 18-29 years in good health. The CDR3 sequence: CASRKAGDHSYEQYF. The CDR3, as DNA: TGTGCCAGCAGAAAGGCAGGGGACCACTCCTACGAGCAGTACTTC.